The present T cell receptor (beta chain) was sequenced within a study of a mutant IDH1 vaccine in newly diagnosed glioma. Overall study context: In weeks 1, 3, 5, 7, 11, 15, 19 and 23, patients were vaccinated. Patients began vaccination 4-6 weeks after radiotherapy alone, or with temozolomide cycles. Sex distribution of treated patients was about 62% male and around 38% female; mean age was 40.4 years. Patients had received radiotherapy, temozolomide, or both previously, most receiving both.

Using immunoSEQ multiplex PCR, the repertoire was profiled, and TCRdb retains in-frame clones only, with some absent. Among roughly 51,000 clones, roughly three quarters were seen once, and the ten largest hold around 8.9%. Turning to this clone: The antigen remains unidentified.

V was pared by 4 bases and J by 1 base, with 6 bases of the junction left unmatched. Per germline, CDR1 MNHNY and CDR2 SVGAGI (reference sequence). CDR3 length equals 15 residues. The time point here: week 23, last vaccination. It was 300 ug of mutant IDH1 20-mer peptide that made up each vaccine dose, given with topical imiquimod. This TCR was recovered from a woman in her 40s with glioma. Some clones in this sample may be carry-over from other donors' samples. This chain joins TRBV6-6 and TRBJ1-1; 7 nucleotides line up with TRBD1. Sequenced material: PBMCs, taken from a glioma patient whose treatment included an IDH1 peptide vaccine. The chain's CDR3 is CASSFRQGWNTEAFF. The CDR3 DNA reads TGTGCCAGCAGTTTCAGACAGGGTTGGAACACTGAAGCTTTCTTT.